The 8 T cell receptor beta chains below come from one sample, sequenced in a study of blood T cell repertoires in COVID-19. Assay: immunoSEQ multiplex PCR; the TCRdb copy retains only in-frame clones and omits some. The table includes approximately 300,000 clones, 92% detected once. The specimen was PBMCs or T cells enriched from blood (not recorded which). The receptor set was obtained from a woman aged 30 to 39 who had recovered from COVID-19.

The chain uses TRBV19 and TRBJ2-5; 7 bases line up with TRBD1. Germline V gene data show CDR1 as LNHDA and CDR2 as SQIVND (reference sequence). The junction had 10 bases not matched to a gene; V was cut back by 6 bases and J by 3 bases. CDR3 length: 15 amino acids. The CDR3, as DNA: TGTGCCAGTAGGAAATTCGACAGGGCCGAAGAGACCCAGTACTTC. Amino acid sequence: CASRKFDRAEETQYF.

The rearrangement links TRBV7-2 to TRBJ1-5; D gene ambiguous. Germline V lookup: CDR1 SGHTA, CDR2 FQGNSA. The CDR3 is 13 amino acids. The CDR3 coding sequence is TGTGCTTCCGGGGTCGATAGCAATCAGCCCCAGCATTTT. Its protein is CASGVDSNQPQHF.

The rearrangement uses TRBV6-2 or TRBV6-3 and TRBJ1-2; 8 bases line up with TRBD1. V lost 1 base to trimming and J lost 8 bases; unmatched junction nucleotides: 3. This CDR3 spans 13 amino acids. Germline values: CDR1 MNHEY, CDR2 SVGEGT. CDR3 bases: TGTGCCAGCAGTTACTGGACAGGGAACGGCTACACCTTC. Protein product: CASSYWTGNGYTF.

In this sample, this clone turned up many times. The CDR3 is CASRRDRGYEGTQYF. The CDR3 DNA follows: TGTGCCAGCAGGAGGGACAGGGGATACGAAGGGACCCAGTACTTC. V usage is TRBV2 and J usage is TRBJ2-5, with TRBD1 identical over 10 bases. Germline values: CDR1 SNHLY, CDR2 FYNNEI. Trimming at V came to 6 bases and at J to 7 bases, leaving 11 bases not matched to a gene. This CDR3 has 15 amino acids.

CDR3 loop: CASKEGRGSNQPQHF. DNA for the CDR3: TGTGCCAGCAAAGAGGGCCGGGGGAGCAATCAGCCCCAGCATTTT. This sequence joins TRBV2 and TRBJ1-5; D might be TRBD1 (5 bases). V was cut by 7 bases and J by 1 base, with 14 bases left in between. The CDR3 has 15 amino acids. Germline CDR1 is SNHLY and CDR2 is FYNNEI.

The chain links TRBV28 to TRBJ2-6; 9 nucleotides line up with TRBD1. Trimming cost V 2 bases and J 1 base; bases outside gene matches: 9. Germline V gene lookup returns CDR1 MDHEN and CDR2 SYDVKM. CDR3 length: 19 residues. Here the CDR3 reads CASSLTGTGPPSGANVLTF. The CDR3 DNA reads TGTGCCAGCAGTTTAACCGGGACAGGGCCACCATCTGGGGCCAACGTCCTGACTTTC.

V usage is TRBV6-5 and J usage is TRBJ1-6; D possibly corresponds to TRBD1 (5 bases). Germline CDR1 and CDR2: MNHEY and SVGAGI. Trimming stripped 0 bases from V and 7 bases from J, with 10 bases between. CDR3 length: 15 residues. The CDR3 loop is CASSYSGGTNSPLHF. CDR3 sequence (DNA): TGTGCCAGCAGTTACTCGGGAGGGACCAATTCACCCCTCCACTTT.

This clone was seen just once. This chain joins TRBV7-2 and TRBJ2-1; 12 bases are shared with TRBD2. The germline V gene encodes CDR1 SGHTA and CDR2 FQGNSA. J gave up 1 base and V 1 base, and 5 bases lay outside the gene matches. CDR3 length equals 18 residues. This CDR3 is CASSLEWTSGASYNEQFF. The DNA of the CDR3 is TGTGCCAGCAGCTTAGAGTGGACTAGCGGGGCTTCCTACAATGAGCAGTTCTTC.